This T cell receptor beta chain was retrieved from a study of shared clonotypes between healthy human individuals. The authors' processing: ImmunoSEQ yielded junction-only sequences lacking quality scores, so filtering differed. Assay used: immunoSEQ multiplex PCR; TCRdb lists only in-frame clones, some missing. V and J calls and clone size are as listed in that table; D and trimming were resolved from the DNA. The repertoire consists of over a million clones, with roughly 97% occurring once and the leading ten covering roughly 1.2%. As regards this clone: No antigen is known for it.

Healthy adults negative for HIV, lacking recent acute infections or vaccinations, served as donors. Negatively enriched CD4+ T cells were divided by CD45RA into naive and memory. V was pared by 5 bases and J by 4 bases, with 18 bases between. This CDR3 spans 15 amino acids. Per germline, CDR1 SGHTS and CDR2 YDEGEE. Findings and caveats of the study: Larger estimated richness was generally recorded for naive subsets relative to memory subsets.

The gene calls are TRBV5-8 and TRBJ1-1, with D perhaps TRBD1 (5 bases). Sample: naive CD4+ T cells sorted from blood. Stated subset: CD45RA+ positively selected. The source of this sequence is a man aged 25-40 years in good health. The CDR3: CASRPGGRWGTEAFF. Here the CDR3 DNA reads TGTGCCAGCAGGCCGGGGGGTAGGTGGGGCACTGAAGCTTTCTTT. The variable domain in full, with the rest retrieved from reference TRBV5-8 and TRBJ1-1, is EAGVTQSPTHLIKTRGQQATLRCSPISGHTSVYWYQQALGLGLQFLLWYDEGEERNRGNFPPRFSGRQFPNYSSELNVNALELEDSALYLCASRPGGRWGTEAFFGQGTRLTVV.